This T cell receptor beta chain comes out of a study of T cells in Graves' hyperthyroidism and ophthalmopathy. This clonotype was observed many times. What it binds is unknown. Germline V gene sequence: CDR1 MNHEY, CDR2 SVGAGI. The CDR3 extends over 13 amino acids. Trimming pared 2 bases from V and 3 bases from J, leaving 8 bases between. RNA transcripts gave rise to amplified TCR beta CDR3 regions. The TCR CDR3 was amplified in a first-round RT-PCR using the HTBI primer set. TCRdb used MiXCR to reprocess the multiplex PCR reads, holding one entry per CDR3 protein. The sample contains 350,000 or so distinct CDR3 sequences, around 20% of which appear only once. Findings and caveats of the study: Appearing also in blood were most of the thyroid clonotypes expanded above 0.001. A model of 13 V-J pairs discriminated ophthalmopathy from stable hyperthyroidism.

Patients were aged 18 to 65, had disease duration under 2 months, and had newly diagnosed hyperthyroidism. The authors obtained PBMCs from around 11 ml of fresh peripheral blood. This chain links TRBV6-5 with TRBJ2-7; the D gene is possibly TRBD2 (6 bases). The sequence came from a woman aged 50 to 65 with Graves' hyperthyroidism. Material for sequencing was blood. The CDR3: CASSYVSGYEQYF. The CDR3 nucleotides read TGTGCCAGCAGTTACGTTAGCGGCTACGAGCAGTACTTC.